The present TCR beta chain was sequenced within a study of T cell changes during pregnancy in multiple sclerosis. Using immunoSEQ multiplex PCR, the repertoire was profiled, and TCRdb retains in-frame clones only, with some absent. The table includes more than 85,000 clones, around 90% detected once. V shed 3 bases and J 6 bases; nucleotides not matched to a gene: 5. The CDR3 consists of 13 residues. The V gene's germline CDR1 is SGHRS and CDR2 YFSETQ. This material consisted of peripheral blood, taken in the second trimester of pregnancy. The rearrangement uses TRBV5-1 and TRBJ1-1, with TRBD1 matching over 7 bases. The receptor was isolated from a female donor with multiple sclerosis, enrolled in a pregnancy study. This chain's CDR3 is CASSWAGTAEAFF. In DNA form, the CDR3 reads TGCGCCAGCAGCTGGGCCGGGACAGCTGAAGCTTTCTTT.